This T cell receptor (beta chain) was documented in a study of spatial heterogeneity in lung cancer. Background on the study: Where available, sequencing covered follow-up PBMC samples, taken at a median of roughly 22 months after resection. Within raw reads, each unique TCR and UMI combination appeared on average more than ten times.

Germline lookup yields CDR1 SNHLY and CDR2 FYNNEI. Trimming removed 6 bases from V and 5 bases from J, with 10 bases in between. The CDR3 spans 13 residues. TCRdb itself ran the 5' RACE reads through MiXCR, one entry per CDR3 protein. This table holds 95,000 to 120,000 distinct CDR3 sequences, approximately 11% found once. The table lists this clonotype with a few counts. The time point here: blood at routine non-recurrence follow-up after resection. The receptor was derived from a female donor with early-stage non-small cell lung cancer. The gene calls are TRBV2 and TRBJ2-2; D is perhaps TRBD1 (6 bases). The material was PBMCs, obtained at follow-up. The CDR3: CASRDQGTGELFF. The CDR3 nucleotides read TGTGCCAGCAGGGATCAGGGGACCGGGGAGCTGTTTTTT. The full variable domain, in which reference TRBV2 and TRBJ2-2 provide the parts outside the CDR3, is EPEVTQTPSHQVTQMGQEVILRCVPISNHLYFYWYRQILGQKVEFLVSFYNNEISEKSEIFDDQFSVERPDGSNFTLKIRSTKLEDSAMYFCASRDQGTGELFFGEGSRLTVL.